The clone carrying this T cell receptor (beta chain) showed up just a few times. All patients reached thyroid surgery having received no treatment beforehand. TCRdb re-called clones via MiXCR from the PCR reads. The sample has tens of thousands of clones, around 20% seen once. The sample comes from a study of metastatic and nonmetastatic thyroid tumors. Across the whole study: Peripheral blood and tumor or nodule samples from malignant and benign thyroid patients were compared.

This TCR was recovered from a male donor with papillary thyroid cancer or a benign thyroid nodule (not recorded which). Some clones in this sample may be carry-over from other donors' samples. The sample was blood.

The DNA of the CDR3 is TGTGCCAGCAGGAACCGGCGGGAGTTATCCGGGGAGCTGTTTTTT. The encoded protein is CASRNRRELSGELFF. The rearrangement links TRBV28 to TRBJ2-2; 7 nucleotides agree with TRBD2. The CDR3 runs to 15 residues. Germline V gene sequence: CDR1 MDHEN, CDR2 SYDVKM. V shed 6 bases, J shed 6 bases, and the junction held 10 bases outside the gene matches. Supplemented by reference TRBV28 and TRBJ2-2, the full variable domain reads DVKVTQSSRYLVKRTGEKVFLECVQDMDHENMFWYRQDPGLGLRLIYFSYDVKMKEKGDIPEGYSVSREKKERFSLILESASTNQTSMYLCASRNRRELSGELFFGEGSRLTVL.